Following are 8 T cell receptor beta chains from one sample sequenced in a study of a mutant IDH1 vaccine in newly diagnosed glioma. The method was immunoSEQ multiplex PCR; TCRdb's version includes in-frame clones alone and lacks a portion of them. The sample yields about 69,000 clones, approximately 83% seen once. The time point denotes: baseline, week 1 (first vaccination visit). Treatment described: pre-vaccination baseline after standard-of-care therapy. The specimen comprised PBMCs, sampled from a glioma patient treated with radiotherapy, temozolomide or both. The receptors stem from a man aged 25 to 40 with glioma.

In nucleotides, the CDR3 is TGTGCCAGCAACCCGGGACAGGGGGCGCGAGGGGCCAACGTCCTGACTTTC. Translated, it gives CASNPGQGARGANVLTF. The chain uses TRBV5-4 and TRBJ2-6; TRBD1 aligns across 12 bases. V was pared by 6 bases and J by 4 bases, with 8 bases of the junction left unmatched. The germline gives CDR1 SGHNT, CDR2 YYREEE (reference sequence). The CDR3 is 17 residues long.

In DNA form, the CDR3 reads TGTGCCAGCTCACCGGATGGGGGAGCAGATACGCAGTATTTT. This encodes CASSPDGGADTQYF. This chain uses TRBV18 with TRBJ2-3; D could derive from TRBD1 or TRBD2 (5 bases each). V shed 3 bases and J shed 4 bases, with 11 bases lying between them. The germline gives CDR1 KGHSH, CDR2 LQKENI. The CDR3 extends over 14 amino acids.

This chain uses TRBV15 with TRBJ1-1; D may be TRBD1 (5 bases). Germline CDR1 reads LNHNV; CDR2 reads YYDKDF (reference sequence). V was clipped by 1 base and J by 0 bases, with 9 bases between them. The CDR3 is 15 amino acids. The CDR3 bases are TGTGCCACCAGCAGAGGACAGCTCATGAACACTGAAGCTTTCTTT. Translation gives CATSRGQLMNTEAFF.

The V call is TRBV18, the J call TRBJ1-1, with D hard to call. Trimming pared 6 bases from V and 6 bases from J, leaving 11 bases between. The CDR3 is 12 amino acids. Germline V gene sequence: CDR1 KGHSH, CDR2 LQKENI. CDR3 loop: CASSLDRAEAFF. Written as DNA, the CDR3 is TGTGCCAGCTCTCTTGACCGGGCTGAAGCTTTCTTT.

V is TRBV19 and J is TRBJ1-2; D possibly corresponds to TRBD1 (5 bases). The CDR3 is 15 residues long. Deletions cut 2 bases from V and 3 bases from J, with 13 bases between. The germline gives CDR1 LNHDA, CDR2 SQIVND (reference sequence). The chain's CDR3 is CASSIISTGHYGYTF. CDR3 in DNA: TGTGCCAGTAGTATAATATCCACAGGACACTATGGCTACACCTTC.

This chain joins TRBV15 and TRBJ2-1, with TRBD2 matching 10 bases. CDR1 is LNHNV, CDR2 YYDKDF, per germline (reference sequence). The CDR3 is 20 amino acids. The ends lost 0 bases at V and 1 base at J; junction bases unmatched: 12. The CDR3 region is CATSRDGLAAISSSYNEQFF. In DNA, the CDR3 is TGTGCCACCAGCAGAGATGGACTAGCGGCGATCTCATCGTCCTACAATGAGCAGTTCTTC.

The chain links TRBV19 to TRBJ1-6; D gene unclear. The CDR3 is made up of 13 amino acids. V lost 5 bases, J lost 10 bases, and 12 bases lay in between. Germline assignment: CDR1 LNHDA and CDR2 SQIVND (reference sequence). CDR3 in amino acids: CASSPQKNSPLHF. For the CDR3, the DNA is TGTGCCAGTAGTCCCCAGAAGAACTCACCCCTCCACTTT.

The rearrangement uses TRBV5-1 and TRBJ2-5; a possible D gene is TRBD2 (5 bases). This CDR3 has 11 amino acids. The V gene lost 3 bases and the J gene lost 5 bases, with 5 bases spanning the gap. The germline V gene encodes CDR1 SGHRS and CDR2 YFSETQ. In DNA form, the CDR3 reads TGCGCCAGCAGCTCGGGGGAGACCCAGTACTTC. As protein: CASSSGETQYF.